This paragraph reports one TCR beta chain. This clone appeared a few times. Its antigen is unknown. There are no base qualities to consult, and no much larger clone falls within one base. CDR1 is given as MGHDK and CDR2 as SYGVNS, both from the germline V gene. Between the V and J ends, shortened by 4 bases and 5 bases respectively, the junction contains 6 bases. The CDR3 measures 12 amino acids from cysteine to phenylalanine. CDR3 DNA only is kept here, 36 bases in frame from base 1. The library was produced with the immunoSEQ multiplex PCR assay. For TCR sequencing, RNA was extracted from every sample and reverse transcribed into cDNA to serve as template. First-strand cDNA was synthesized with SuperScript III using a 2:1 mix of oligo-dT and random hexamers. A synthetic immune receptor repertoire was used to measure amplification bias, and any remaining bias was corrected computationally. The paper's processing steps were these. After raw reads were preprocessed to remove errors, the CDR3 was defined following IMGT conventions as running from the conserved cysteine to phenylalanine. Clonality was calculated as 1 minus Shannon entropy normalized by log2 of the number of productive unique TCRs. Whether each scalp clone was CD4 or CD8 was inferred by checking scalp TCRbeta sequences against the CD4 and CD8 repertoires from sorted blood. This immuneACCESS table, as held by TCRdb, lists in-frame sequences with V and J called but not all clones. Of the missing ones, under half trace to an unresolved V gene in checked studies; the others have no known cause. From that table come the V and J calls and clone size; the DNA was used to work out D and trimming. The sample profile shows 100,000 to 150,000 clones; roughly 55% of them were found once. Around 5.7% of the sample is held by the ten biggest clonotypes.

Reading the label with the study, this specimen's time point is: less than five weeks on oral tofacitinib. The sample's treatment or condition label, in plain terms: oral pan-JAK inhibitor, 5-10 mg twice daily. Peripheral blood and lesional scalp punch biopsies were obtained from patients with alopecia areata. PBMCs were separated by density centrifugation and stained for CD3, CD4 and CD8, after which CD4+ and CD8+ T cells were sorted on a FACSAria. These data come from a study of CD8+ T cells in alopecia areata (dated by TCRdb to the late 2010s). Background for the entire study: The treated patients, all with moderate-to-severe alopecia areata, were enrolled in an open-label pilot trial of oral tofacitinib given at 5 to 10 mg twice daily. For the treated patients, the SALT score, which quantifies what percentage of scalp surface area is affected, served as the measure of disease severity. The study used high-throughput TCRbeta sequencing to examine T cell clonal expansion in alopecia areata, in both the C3H/HeJ mouse model and human patients. Amplification of TCRbeta CDR3 regions was done by immunoSEQ multiplex PCR using 35 Vbeta forward primers and 13 Jbeta reverse primers. Patients on tofacitinib were biopsied at baseline and after 4 and 24 weeks of treatment, and several of the patients also had a later scalp biopsy. Tofacitinib was given for 6 to 18 months, followed by 6 months of follow-up off drug to assess delayed response and recurrence. Clonality in the scalp was compared among normal scalp (n=4), patchy alopecia areata scalp (n=8), and alopecia totalis/universalis scalp (n=8). On the human side, TCRbeta sequencing was run on scalp tissue and on sorted CD4+ and CD8+ peripheral blood T cells from healthy controls and from alopecia areata patients with either patchy or totalis/universalis disease. The RNA source kit depended on sample type: the PAXgene miRNA kit for fixed scalp, the miRNeasy kit for PBMCs, and the RNeasy kit for mouse skin.

Study-wide conclusions, independent of this receptor: Tofacitinib significantly decreased scalp clonality and the number of expanded CD8+ clones among the top 100 scalp clones. Compared with normal scalp, lesional scalp, particularly in alopecia totalis/universalis, had higher clonality and more expanded CD8+ clones, which suggests antigenic drive. Unlike mouse skin, where gammadelta T cells dominate, normal human skin contains resident alphabeta T cells that get sequenced too, which complicates analysis of the scalp TCR repertoire. Many expanded lesional clones persisted in scalp and blood during tofacitinib treatment, which may partly explain relapse after stopping treatment. TCR sequences shared between patients were less clear than in mice, possibly partly because of HLA diversity in the patient population. Because the treated cohort was small and had just a single nonresponder, larger studies are needed to establish links between baseline CD8+ expansion and response.

The chain is made from TRBV25-1 and TRBJ1-5, with no confidently assigned D gene. The input for sequencing was CD4+ T cells sorted from blood, taken at week 4, from a patient treated with tofacitinib. The clonotype originates from a human donor with alopecia areata. CDR3 region: CASSAWDQPQHF. DNA sequence: TGTGCCAGCAGTGCCTGGGATCAGCCCCAGCATTTT.